This section outlines one T cell receptor (beta chain) sequence together with its context. Its cognate antigen is unknown. TCRdb independently ran MiXCR on the reads; one entry per CDR3 protein. The table has a few hundred thousand distinct CDR3 sequences, about 40% seen once. The data were taken from a study of T cell repertoires in cytomegalovirus infection. Across the whole study: CMV epitopes in the study were HLA-C-restricted (recently identified) and HLA-B-restricted (well studied). Public TCR beta signatures indicated both CMV infection and matching HLA type. Overall study findings and caveats: CMV-specific TCR beta clonotypes restricted by HLA-C dominated the ex vivo response. Carriers of CMV plus the relevant HLA were identified by cumulative public TCR beta family frequency.

The CDR3 length is 15 residues. The V gene lost 4 bases and the J gene lost 0 bases, with 12 bases spanning the gap. The germline V gene has CDR1 SGHNT and CDR2 YYREEE (reference sequence). This receptor was obtained from a human donor in good health (CMV status not recorded). Some clones in this sample may be carry-over from other donors' samples. The chain has TRBV5-4 and TRBJ2-3, with D perhaps TRBD2 (6 bases). The sequenced sample was cultured PBMCs, obtained from culture after CMV antigen stimulation. In nucleotides, the CDR3 is TGTGCCAGCAGCCAACCCGGGACTAGCACAGATACGCAGTATTTT. This gives the protein CASSQPGTSTDTQYF.